Here is one T cell receptor beta chain with its context. The antigen is not known. TCRdb reprocessed the RT-PCR reads via MiXCR and lists one record per CDR3 protein. Here the sample spans over 750,000 distinct CDR3 sequences, around 20% being singletons. This sample is drawn from a study of response to subunit inactivated influenza vaccine. Study observations and caveats: Authors suggested each seasonal flu vaccination may recruit only limited numbers of new T cells.

J lost 0 bases, V lost 5 bases, and 6 bases had no gene match. The CDR3 is 15 residues long. Germline loops: CDR1 ENHRY, CDR2 SYGVKD. This sequence joins TRBV10-3 and TRBJ2-5, with 7 positions matching TRBD1. The source is a man in his forties or fifties who received an inactivated influenza vaccine. The sequencing here drew on PBMCs from blood, taken about 5 days after vaccination. CDR3 coding DNA: TGTGCCATCAGTTCGGACAGGACATACCAAGAGACCCAGTACTTC. Its translation is CAISSDRTYQETQYF.